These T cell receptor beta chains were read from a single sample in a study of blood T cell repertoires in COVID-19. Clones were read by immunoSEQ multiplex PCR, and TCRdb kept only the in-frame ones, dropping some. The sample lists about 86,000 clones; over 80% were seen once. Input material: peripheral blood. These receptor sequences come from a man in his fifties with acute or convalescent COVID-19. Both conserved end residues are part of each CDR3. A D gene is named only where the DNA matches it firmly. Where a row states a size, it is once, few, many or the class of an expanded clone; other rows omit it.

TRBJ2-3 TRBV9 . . TGTGCCAGCAGCCCACAGCAAGATACGCAGTATTTT CASSPQQDTQYF
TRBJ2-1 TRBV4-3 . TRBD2 TGCGCCAGCAGGGGGGGAGCGGGGGGGAATGAGCAGTTCTTC CASRGGAGGNEQFF
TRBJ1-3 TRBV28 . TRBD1 TGTGCCAGCAGTCTTGACAGGGCTGGAAACACCATATATTTT CASSLDRAGNTIYF
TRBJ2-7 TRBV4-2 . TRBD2 TGTGCCAGCAGCCAAGGACTAGCGGGAGTCAACGAGCAGTACTTC CASSQGLAGVNEQYF
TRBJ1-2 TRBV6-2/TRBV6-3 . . TGTGCCAGCAGTTACGGGTCGGGCTATGGCTACACCTTC CASSYGSGYGYTF
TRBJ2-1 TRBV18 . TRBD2 TGTGCCAGCTCACCACGAGCTAGCGGGAGTGCAAATGAGCAGTTCTTC CASSPRASGSANEQFF
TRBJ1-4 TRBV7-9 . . TGTGCCAGCAGCTTAGGGCGGATTAATGAAAAACTGTTTTTT CASSLGRINEKLFF
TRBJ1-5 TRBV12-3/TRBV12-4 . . TGTGCCAGCAGCCCCTCCAATCAGCCCCAGCATTTT CASSPSNQPQHF
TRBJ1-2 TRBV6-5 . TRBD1 TGTGCCAGCAGTAAGGGGGCGGTCTATGGCTACACCTTC CASSKGAVYGYTF
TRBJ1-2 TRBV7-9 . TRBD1 TGTGCCAGCCACGGGGACAGGGGGTATGGCTACACCTTC CASHGDRGYGYTF
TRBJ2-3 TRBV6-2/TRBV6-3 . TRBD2 TGTGCCAGCAGTTACTCGATTTTCCCCCAGACTAGCGGGAGCACAGATACGCAGTATTTT CASSYSIFPQTSGSTDTQYF
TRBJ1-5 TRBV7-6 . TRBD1 TGTGCCAGCAGCCCCACCAGGGGGTACAATCAGCCCCAGCATTTT CASSPTRGYNQPQHF
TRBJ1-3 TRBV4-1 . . TGCGCCAGCACTGAACAGGGTCTTGCTGGAAACACCATATATTTT CASTEQGLAGNTIYF
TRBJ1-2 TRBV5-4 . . TGTGCCAGCAGCCGCATTGAGAACTATGGCTACACCTTC CASSRIENYGYTF
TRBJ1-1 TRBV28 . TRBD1 TGTGCCAGCAGTGCCGGGACAGAAAGGGCTTTCTTT CASSAGTERAFF
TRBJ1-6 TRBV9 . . TGTGCCAGCAGCGAGACACCAGTGGGTTCACCCCTCCACTTT CASSETPVGSPLHF
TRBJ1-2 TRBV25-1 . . TGTGCCAGCAGTGAAACCCGACAGTATGGCTACACCTTC CASSETRQYGYTF
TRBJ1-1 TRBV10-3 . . TGTGCCATCAGTCCGACGGGAATGAACACTGAAGCTTTCTTT CAISPTGMNTEAFF
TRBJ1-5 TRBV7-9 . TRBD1 TGTGCCAGCAGCTTAGACAGGGGGGGACCAAACAATCAGCCCCAGCATTTT CASSLDRGGPNNQPQHF
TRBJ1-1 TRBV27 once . TGTGCCAGCGGTTGGGCCCCAAACACTGAAGCTTTCTTT CASGWAPNTEAFF
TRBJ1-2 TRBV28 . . TGTGCCAGCAAGGAAGGGGGTTTCGACGGCTACACCTTC CASKEGGFDGYTF
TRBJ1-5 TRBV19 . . TGTGCCAGTAGTATACAGGGCTTGGGACAGCCCCAGCATTTT CASSIQGLGQPQHF
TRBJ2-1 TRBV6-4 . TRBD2 TGTGCCAGCAGTGAGGTTAGCGGGGCCTACAATGAGCAGTTCTTC CASSEVSGAYNEQFF
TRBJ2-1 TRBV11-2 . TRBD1 TGTGCCAGCAGCTCTCTCAGGGGGAAATCCTACAATGAGCAGTTCTTC CASSSLRGKSYNEQFF